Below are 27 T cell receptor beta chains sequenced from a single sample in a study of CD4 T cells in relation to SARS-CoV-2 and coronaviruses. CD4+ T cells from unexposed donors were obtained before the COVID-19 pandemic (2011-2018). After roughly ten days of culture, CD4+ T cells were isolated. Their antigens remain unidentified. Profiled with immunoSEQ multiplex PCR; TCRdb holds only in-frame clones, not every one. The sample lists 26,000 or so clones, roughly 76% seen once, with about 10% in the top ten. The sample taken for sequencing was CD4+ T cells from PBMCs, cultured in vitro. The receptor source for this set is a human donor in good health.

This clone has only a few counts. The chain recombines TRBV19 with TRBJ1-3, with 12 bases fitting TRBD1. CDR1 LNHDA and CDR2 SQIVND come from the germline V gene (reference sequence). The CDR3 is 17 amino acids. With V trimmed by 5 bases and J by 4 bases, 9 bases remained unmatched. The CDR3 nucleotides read TGTGCCAGTAGTGACCGGGACAGGGGGCGACGGGGAAACACCATATATTTT. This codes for CASSDRDRGRRGNTIYF.

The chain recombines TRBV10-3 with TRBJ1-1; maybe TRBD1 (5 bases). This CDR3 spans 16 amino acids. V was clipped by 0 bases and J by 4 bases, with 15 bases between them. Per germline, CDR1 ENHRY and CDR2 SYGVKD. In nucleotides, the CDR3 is TGTGCCATCAGTGAGTCTTCAGGTGGGGCGGCCACTGAAGCTTTCTTT. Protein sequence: CAISESSGGAATEAFF.

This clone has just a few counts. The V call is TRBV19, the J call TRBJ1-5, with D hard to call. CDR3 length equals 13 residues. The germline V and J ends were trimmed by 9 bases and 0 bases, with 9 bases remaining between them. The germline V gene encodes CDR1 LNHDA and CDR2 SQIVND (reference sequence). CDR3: CASTEYSNQPQHF. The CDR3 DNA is TGTGCCAGCACAGAGTATAGCAATCAGCCCCAGCATTTT.

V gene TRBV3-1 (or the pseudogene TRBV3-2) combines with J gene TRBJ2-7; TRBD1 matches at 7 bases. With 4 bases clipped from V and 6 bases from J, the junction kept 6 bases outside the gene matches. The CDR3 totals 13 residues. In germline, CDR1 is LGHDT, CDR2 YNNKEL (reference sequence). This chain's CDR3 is CASSRGQTGEQYF. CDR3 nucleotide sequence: TGTGCCAGCAGCCGGGGACAGACAGGCGAGCAGTACTTC.

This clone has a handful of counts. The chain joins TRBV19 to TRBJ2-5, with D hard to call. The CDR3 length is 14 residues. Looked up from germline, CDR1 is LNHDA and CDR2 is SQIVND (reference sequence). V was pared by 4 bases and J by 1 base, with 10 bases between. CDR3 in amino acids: CASSTPFTQETQYF. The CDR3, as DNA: TGTGCCAGTAGTACACCATTCACCCAAGAGACCCAGTACTTC.

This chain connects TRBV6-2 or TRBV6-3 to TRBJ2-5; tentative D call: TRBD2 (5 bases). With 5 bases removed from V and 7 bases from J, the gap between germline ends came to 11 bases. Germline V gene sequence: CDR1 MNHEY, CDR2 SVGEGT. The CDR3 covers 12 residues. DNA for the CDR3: TGTGCCAGCAGTCGCGACCGGGGGACCCAGTACTTC. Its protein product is CASSRDRGTQYF.

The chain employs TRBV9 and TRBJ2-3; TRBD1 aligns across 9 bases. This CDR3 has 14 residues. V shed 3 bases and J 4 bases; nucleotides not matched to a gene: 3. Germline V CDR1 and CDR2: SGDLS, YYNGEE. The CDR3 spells CASSDRGLADTQYF. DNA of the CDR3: TGTGCCAGCAGCGACAGGGGGCTGGCAGATACGCAGTATTTT.

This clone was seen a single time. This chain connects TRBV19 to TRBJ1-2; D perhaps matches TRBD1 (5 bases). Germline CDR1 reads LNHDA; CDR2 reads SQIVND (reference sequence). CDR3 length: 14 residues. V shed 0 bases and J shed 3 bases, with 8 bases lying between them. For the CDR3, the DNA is TGTGCCAGTAGTATAGACAGGGCTGACTATGGCTACACCTTC. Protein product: CASSIDRADYGYTF.

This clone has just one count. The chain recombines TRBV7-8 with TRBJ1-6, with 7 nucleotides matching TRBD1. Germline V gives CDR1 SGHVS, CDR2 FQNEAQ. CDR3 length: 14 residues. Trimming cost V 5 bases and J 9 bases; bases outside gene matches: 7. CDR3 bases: TGTGCCAGCAGCCCGGGAGGGACAGTTTCACCCCTCCACTTT. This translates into CASSPGGTVSPLHF.

As DNA, the CDR3 is TGTGCCAGCAGTACAGGGGTTAGCAATCAGCCCCAGCATTTT. Translation: CASSTGVSNQPQHF. V gene TRBV6-2 or TRBV6-3 combines with J gene TRBJ1-5, with 7 bases lining up with TRBD1. V shed 5 bases, J shed 0 bases, and the junction held 1 base outside the gene matches. CDR3 length: 14 residues. CDR1 and CDR2 (germline): MNHEY, SVGEGT.

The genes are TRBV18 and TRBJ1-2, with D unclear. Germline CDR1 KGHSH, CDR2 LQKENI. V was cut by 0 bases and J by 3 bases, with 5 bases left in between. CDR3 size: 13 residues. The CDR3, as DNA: TGTGCCAGCTCACCACCAGGGTACTATGGCTACACCTTC. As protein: CASSPPGYYGYTF.

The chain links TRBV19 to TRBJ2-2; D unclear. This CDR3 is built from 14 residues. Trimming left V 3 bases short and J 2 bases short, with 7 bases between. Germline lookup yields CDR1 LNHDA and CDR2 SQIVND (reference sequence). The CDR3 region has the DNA TGTGCCAGTAGTATTCCCAGTAACACCGGGGAGCTGTTTTTT. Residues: CASSIPSNTGELFF.

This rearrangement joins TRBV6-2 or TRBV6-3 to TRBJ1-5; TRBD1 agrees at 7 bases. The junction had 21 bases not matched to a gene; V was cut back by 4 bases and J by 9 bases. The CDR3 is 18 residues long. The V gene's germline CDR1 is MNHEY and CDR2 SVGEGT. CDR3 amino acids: CASSSVEFRDSTKGPQHF. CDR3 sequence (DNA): TGTGCCAGCAGTTCCGTCGAATTCCGGGACAGCACAAAAGGGCCCCAGCATTTT.

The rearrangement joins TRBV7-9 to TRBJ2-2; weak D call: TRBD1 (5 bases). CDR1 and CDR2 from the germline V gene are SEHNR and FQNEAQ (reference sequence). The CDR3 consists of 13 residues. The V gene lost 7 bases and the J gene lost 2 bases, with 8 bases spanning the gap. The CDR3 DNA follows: TGTGCCAGCAATCAGGGTAACACCGGGGAGCTGTTTTTT. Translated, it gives CASNQGNTGELFF.

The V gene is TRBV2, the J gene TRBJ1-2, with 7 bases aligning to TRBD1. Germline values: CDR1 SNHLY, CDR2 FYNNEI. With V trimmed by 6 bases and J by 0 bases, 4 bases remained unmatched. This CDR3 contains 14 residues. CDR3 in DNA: TGTGCCAGCAGAGATCAGGGGGCTAACTATGGCTACACCTTC. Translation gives CASRDQGANYGYTF.

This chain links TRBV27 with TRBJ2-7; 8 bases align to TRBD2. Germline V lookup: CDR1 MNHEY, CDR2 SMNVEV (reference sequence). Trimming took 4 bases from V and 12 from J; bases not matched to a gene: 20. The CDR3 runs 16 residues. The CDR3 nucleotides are TGTGCCAGCAGTTCCCCGCCAGGGACTAGGGGACTTGAGTTGTACTTC. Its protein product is CASSSPPGTRGLELYF.

The CDR3 sequence: CASSGVSGTRETQYF. The CDR3 nucleotides read TGTGCCAGCAGTGGAGTTAGCGGGACTCGGGAGACCCAGTACTTC. The chain recombines TRBV2 with TRBJ2-5, with 8 bases lining up with TRBD2. The CDR3 loop spans 15 amino acids. Germline trimming cut 4 bases from V and 5 bases from J; bases unmatched to any gene: 9. CDR1 and CDR2 (germline): SNHLY, FYNNEI.

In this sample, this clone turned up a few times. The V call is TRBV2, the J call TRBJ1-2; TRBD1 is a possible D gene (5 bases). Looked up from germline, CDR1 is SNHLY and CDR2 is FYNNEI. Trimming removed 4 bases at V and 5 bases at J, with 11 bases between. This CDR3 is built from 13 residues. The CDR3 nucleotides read TGTGCCAGCAGTGGAACAGGAAGTTATGGCTACACCTTC. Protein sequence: CASSGTGSYGYTF.

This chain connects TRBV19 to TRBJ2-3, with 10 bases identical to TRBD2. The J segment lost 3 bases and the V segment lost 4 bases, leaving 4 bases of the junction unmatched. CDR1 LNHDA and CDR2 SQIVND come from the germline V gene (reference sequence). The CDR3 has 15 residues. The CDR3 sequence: CASSTGTSVTDTQYF. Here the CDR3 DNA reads TGTGCCAGTAGTACCGGGACTAGCGTAACAGATACGCAGTATTTT.

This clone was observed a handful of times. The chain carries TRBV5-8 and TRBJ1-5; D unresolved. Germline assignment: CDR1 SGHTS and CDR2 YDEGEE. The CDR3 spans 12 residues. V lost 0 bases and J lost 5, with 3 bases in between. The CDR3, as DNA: TGTGCCAGCAGCTTGGTTGATCAGCCCCAGCATTTT. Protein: CASSLVDQPQHF.

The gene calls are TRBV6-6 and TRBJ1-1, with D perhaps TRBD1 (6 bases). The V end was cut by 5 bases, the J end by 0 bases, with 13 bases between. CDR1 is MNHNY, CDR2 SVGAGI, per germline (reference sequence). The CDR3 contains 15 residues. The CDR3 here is CASSQGTGLNTEAFF. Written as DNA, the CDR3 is TGTGCCAGCAGTCAAGGCACAGGGTTGAACACTGAAGCTTTCTTT.

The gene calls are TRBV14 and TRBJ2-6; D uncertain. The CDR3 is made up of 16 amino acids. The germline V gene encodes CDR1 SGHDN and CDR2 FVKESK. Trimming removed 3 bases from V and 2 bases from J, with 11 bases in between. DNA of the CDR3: TGTGCCAGCAGCCACACGTGGCGAGCTGGGGCCAACGTCCTGACTTTC. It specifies CASSHTWRAGANVLTF.

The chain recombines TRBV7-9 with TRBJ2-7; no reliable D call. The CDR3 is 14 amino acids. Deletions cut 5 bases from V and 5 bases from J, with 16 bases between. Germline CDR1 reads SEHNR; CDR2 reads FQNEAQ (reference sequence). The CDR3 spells CASSQVASRDEQYF. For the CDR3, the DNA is TGTGCCAGCAGCCAAGTGGCCTCTAGGGACGAGCAGTACTTC.

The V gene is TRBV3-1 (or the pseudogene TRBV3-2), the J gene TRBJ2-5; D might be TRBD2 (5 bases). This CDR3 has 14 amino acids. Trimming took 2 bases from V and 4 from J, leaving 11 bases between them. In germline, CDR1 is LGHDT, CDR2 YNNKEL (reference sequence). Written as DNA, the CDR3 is TGTGCCAGCAGCCAAACCCCCCGGGGAGAGACCCAGTACTTC. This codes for CASSQTPRGETQYF.

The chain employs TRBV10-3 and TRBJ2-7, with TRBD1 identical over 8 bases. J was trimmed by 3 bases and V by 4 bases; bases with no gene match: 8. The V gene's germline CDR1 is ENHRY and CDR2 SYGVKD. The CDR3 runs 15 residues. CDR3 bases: TGTGCCATCAGTGCTACCGGACAGGGAGGCTACGAGCAGTACTTC. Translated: CAISATGQGGYEQYF.

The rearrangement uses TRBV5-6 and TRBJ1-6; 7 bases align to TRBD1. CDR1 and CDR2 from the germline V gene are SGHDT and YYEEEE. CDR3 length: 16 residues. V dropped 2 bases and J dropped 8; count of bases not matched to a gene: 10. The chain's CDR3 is CASSFPTGQEDSPLHF. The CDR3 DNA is TGTGCCAGCAGCTTTCCCACCGGACAGGAGGATTCACCCCTCCACTTT.

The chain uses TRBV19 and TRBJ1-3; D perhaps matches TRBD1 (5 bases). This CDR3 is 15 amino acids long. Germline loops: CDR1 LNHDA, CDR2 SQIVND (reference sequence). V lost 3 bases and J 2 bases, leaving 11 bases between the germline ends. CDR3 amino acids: CASSMPGHAGNTIYF. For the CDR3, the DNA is TGTGCCAGTAGTATGCCCGGACACGCTGGAAACACCATATATTTT.